The 14 T cell receptor beta chains below all came from one sample that was sequenced in a study of blood T cell repertoires in COVID-19. Measured with immunoSEQ multiplex PCR; TCRdb has only the in-frame clones, and not every one. The sample shows 200,000 to 250,000 clones, over 80% of them seen only once. The sample consisted of PBMCs or T cells enriched from blood (not recorded which). Every receptor here comes from a man aged 18-30 years with acute COVID-19.

This clone was seen a single time. J is TRBJ2-2 and V is TRBV5-1; a possible D gene is TRBD2 (5 bases). V was shortened by 0 bases and J by 0 bases, with 12 bases between the two germline ends. CDR3 length equals 17 residues. CDR1 is SGHRS and CDR2 is YFSETQ in the germline V gene. The CDR3 protein is CASSLGQGLANTGELFF. CDR3 coding DNA: TGCGCCAGCAGCTTGGGGCAAGGACTCGCGAACACCGGGGAGCTGTTTTTT.

The genes are TRBV27 and TRBJ1-4, with D possibly TRBD1 on 5 matching bases. The V and J ends lost 0 bases and 7 bases respectively, with 9 bases between them. CDR1 MNHEY and CDR2 SMNVEV come from the germline V gene (reference sequence). The CDR3 runs to 14 residues. CDR3 in DNA: TGTGCCAGCAGTTTATCTAGGGGAAGTGAAAAACTGTTTTTT. Translating it yields CASSLSRGSEKLFF.

V is TRBV4-1 and J is TRBJ1-1, with D possibly matching TRBD1 (6 bases). The CDR3 length is 19 residues. V was pared by 0 bases and J by 0 bases, with 20 bases between. Germline V gene sequence: CDR1 MGHRA, CDR2 YSYEKL. CDR3 amino acids: CASSQDRGQGYLMNTEAFF. The DNA of the CDR3 is TGCGCCAGCAGCCAAGATCGGGGACAAGGGTATTTAATGAACACTGAAGCTTTCTTT.

The chain links TRBV27 to TRBJ2-3; 13 bases agree with TRBD2. The CDR3 contains 17 residues. The V segment lost 3 bases and the J segment 4 bases; nucleotides outside the gene matches: 7. Per the germline V gene, CDR1 is MNHEY and CDR2 is SMNVEV (reference sequence). CDR3 bases: TGTGCCAGCAGTTTCACTCGGACTAGCGGGAGACCAGATACGCAGTATTTT. Its protein product is CASSFTRTSGRPDTQYF.

The chain combines TRBV4-1 with TRBJ1-2; D call uncertain. The CDR3 extends over 14 amino acids. The V and J ends lost 0 bases and 6 bases respectively, with 11 bases between them. The V gene's germline CDR1 is MGHRA and CDR2 YSYEKL. This CDR3 is CASSQDSTLDGYTF. As DNA, the CDR3 is TGCGCCAGCAGCCAAGATAGCACGTTAGATGGCTACACCTTC.

The chain combines TRBV28 with TRBJ2-2; 10 bases line up with TRBD1. The CDR3 extends over 17 amino acids. Germline CDR1 MDHEN, CDR2 SYDVKM. V shed 4 bases and J 1 base; nucleotides not matched to a gene: 6. The CDR3 DNA reads as TGTGCCAGCAGTTCATTCGACAGGGGGCAGAACACCGGGGAGCTGTTTTTT. Translating gives CASSSFDRGQNTGELFF.

This chain uses TRBV13 with TRBJ2-7, with 13 nucleotides matching TRBD2. This CDR3 is built from 15 residues. V lost 2 bases to trimming and J lost 7 bases; unmatched junction nucleotides: 5. Germline CDR1 PRHDT, CDR2 FYEKMQ (reference sequence). CDR3 loop: CASSLTGLAGWEQYF. In DNA, the CDR3 is TGTGCCAGCAGCTTAACGGGACTAGCGGGGTGGGAGCAGTACTTC.

The chain is built from TRBV13 and TRBJ1-3; D not resolved. Germline V gene lookup returns CDR1 PRHDT and CDR2 FYEKMQ (reference sequence). V lost 2 bases and J lost 8, with 16 bases in between. The length of the CDR3 is 15 residues. As DNA, the CDR3 is TGTGCCAGCAGCTTAATCCGGACCCAGAGGGACACCATATATTTT. Its protein product is CASSLIRTQRDTIYF. Supplemented by reference TRBV13 and TRBJ1-3, the full variable domain reads AAGVIQSPRHLIKEKRETATLKCYPIPRHDTVYWYQQGPGQDPQFLISFYEKMQSDKGSIPDRFSAQQFSDYHSELNMSSLELGDSALYFCASSLIRTQRDTIYFGEGSWLTVV.

This clone appeared a few times. The CDR3 DNA reads TGTGCCAGCAGTCGACCCCCCTACTTGGGGGGAGGTGCCTACGAGCAGTACTTC. This gives the protein CASSRPPYLGGGAYEQYF. V usage is TRBV6-6 and J usage is TRBJ2-7, with TRBD2 as a possible D gene (6 bases). Trimming stripped 5 bases from V and 2 bases from J, with 25 bases between. Germline CDR1 reads MNHNY; CDR2 reads SVGAGI (reference sequence). This CDR3 comprises 18 residues.

This clone was found a few times. The chain recombines TRBV27 with TRBJ2-3, with 7 bases aligning to TRBD1. Germline V gives CDR1 MNHEY, CDR2 SMNVEV (reference sequence). The CDR3 runs to 19 residues. J was trimmed by 6 bases and V by 2 bases; bases with no gene match: 20. The CDR3 bases are TGTGCCAGCAGTTTAGGGCCAGGGGGTTTGTTTAGGATGCCCGATACGCAGTATTTT. This gives the protein CASSLGPGGLFRMPDTQYF.

The V call is TRBV28, the J call TRBJ1-2; D is unresolved. V was clipped by 8 bases and J by 4 bases, with 5 bases between them. The CDR3 is 10 amino acids. Germline V gives CDR1 MDHEN, CDR2 SYDVKM. Here the CDR3 reads CASGSYGYTF. CDR3 DNA sequence: TGTGCCAGCGGTAGCTATGGCTACACCTTC.

V gene TRBV6-5 combines with J gene TRBJ2-7, with D possibly being TRBD1 (5 bases). The CDR3 is 14 amino acids. Per germline, CDR1 MNHEY and CDR2 SVGAGI. V shed 4 bases and J shed 3 bases, with 13 bases lying between them. CDR3 in DNA: TGTGCCAGCAGTTCTACGTTTCAGGGCTACGAGCAGTACTTC. Residues: CASSSTFQGYEQYF.

V usage is TRBV12-3 or TRBV12-4 and J usage is TRBJ1-1; 11 positions agree with TRBD1. This CDR3 comprises 12 residues. V was clipped by 7 bases and J by 9 bases; unmatched bases: 4. Written as DNA, the CDR3 is TGTGCCAGCACCGGGACAGGGGGGAAAGCTTTCTTT. Its protein is CASTGTGGKAFF.

V is TRBV27 and J is TRBJ2-7, with D possibly being TRBD1 (6 bases). The CDR3 is 12 amino acids. Germline V gene sequence: CDR1 MNHEY, CDR2 SMNVEV (reference sequence). The V gene lost 6 bases and the J gene lost 5 bases, with 11 bases spanning the gap. CDR3: CASRQGVNEQYF. The CDR3 DNA reads as TGTGCCAGCAGACAGGGTGTCAACGAGCAGTACTTC.